This TCR beta chain was found in a study of cytomegalovirus exposure and HLA in healthy donors. The germline gives CDR1 SNHLY, CDR2 FYNNEI. This CDR3 spans 15 amino acids. J lost 4 bases, V lost 6 bases, and 10 bases had no gene match. In the PCR, 60 Vbeta and 13 Jbeta primers were used. Assay: immunoSEQ multiplex PCR; the TCRdb copy retains only in-frame clones and omits some. The repertoire holds roughly 170,000 clones, with approximately 80% as singletons. V and J are TRBV2 and TRBJ2-7; TRBD2 aligns across 9 bases. The TCR was taken from a woman aged 18-29 years in good health and CMV-seronegative. Sequenced: PBMCs. The CDR3 loop is CASSPLLAGVYEQYF. The CDR3, as DNA: TGTGCCAGCAGCCCCTTATTAGCGGGAGTTTACGAGCAGTACTTC.